The 3 T cell receptor beta chains presented below share a single source sample, sequenced in a study of blood T cell repertoires in COVID-19. This table comes from immunoSEQ multiplex PCR, and its TCRdb copy is limited to in-frame clones, with some not included. Of roughly 40,000 clones listed, roughly 92% are singletons. The specimen was peripheral blood. These receptors were taken from a man over 45 with active COVID-19.

The V and J genes are TRBV5-1 and TRBJ2-3; perhaps TRBD2 as D (6 bases). V lost 1 base to trimming and J lost 4 bases, with 13 bases between them. This CDR3 is built from 15 residues. Germline V gene data show CDR1 as SGHRS and CDR2 as YFSETQ. CDR3 bases: TGCGCCAGCAGCTTGACCGTTGGGGAGGCAGATACGCAGTATTTT. It codes for CASSLTVGEADTQYF. The whole variable domain, filled in from reference TRBV5-1 and TRBJ2-3, reads KAGVTQTPRYLIKTRGQQVTLSCSPISGHRSVSWYQQTPGQGLQFLFEYFSETQRNKGNFPGRFSGRQFSNSRSEMNVSTLELGDSALYLCASSLTVGEADTQYFGPGTRLTVL.

This sequence joins TRBV18 and TRBJ2-6; 11 bases align to TRBD1. Germline CDR1 and CDR2: KGHSH and LQKENI. This CDR3 has 19 residues. J lost 2 bases, V lost 1 base, and 7 bases had no gene match. Here the CDR3 reads CASSPRSGQGATGANVLTF. DNA for the CDR3: TGTGCCAGCTCACCACGATCCGGACAGGGGGCTACTGGGGCCAACGTCCTGACTTTC.

V usage is TRBV24-1 and J usage is TRBJ2-2, with TRBD2 as a possible D gene (6 bases). Trimming took off 4 bases at V and 5 bases at J, with 13 bases between the two ends. Germline V gene lookup returns CDR1 KGHDR and CDR2 SFDVKD. CDR3 length equals 15 residues. The CDR3 region has the DNA TGTGCCACCAGTGAGGGGGGAAAGAGAACCGGGGAGCTGTTTTTT. It is translated as CATSEGGKRTGELFF.